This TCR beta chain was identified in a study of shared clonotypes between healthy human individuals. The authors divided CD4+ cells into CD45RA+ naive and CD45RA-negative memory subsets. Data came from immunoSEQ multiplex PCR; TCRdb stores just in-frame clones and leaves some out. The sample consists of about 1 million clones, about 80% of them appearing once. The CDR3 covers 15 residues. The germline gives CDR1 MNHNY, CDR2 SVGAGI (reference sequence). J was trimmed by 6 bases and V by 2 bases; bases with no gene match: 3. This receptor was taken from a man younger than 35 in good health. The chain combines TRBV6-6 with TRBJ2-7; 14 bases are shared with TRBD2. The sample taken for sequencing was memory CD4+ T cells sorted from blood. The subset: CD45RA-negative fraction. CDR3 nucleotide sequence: TGTGCCAGCAGTTACGGGACTAGCGGGGGAGTCGAGCAGTACTTC. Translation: CASSYGTSGGVEQYF.